The clone carrying this T cell receptor (beta chain) was detected once. Using immunoSEQ multiplex PCR, the repertoire was profiled, and TCRdb retains in-frame clones only, with some absent. The table has roughly 380,000 clones, 88% seen once; the top ten hold over 0.9%. Per the germline V gene, CDR1 is SGHDN and CDR2 is FVKESK. The ends lost 0 bases at V and 14 bases at J; junction bases unmatched: 19. The CDR3 sequence is 18 residues long. This record comes from a study of blood T cell repertoires in COVID-19. Individuals drawn from 24 US areas were about 18 to 100 years old. Clinical history as reported by participants underpinned cohort assignment.

The material sequenced was PBMCs or T cells enriched from blood (not recorded which). The chain uses TRBV14 and TRBJ2-1; TRBD1 aligns across 10 bases. The receptor comes from a woman between 25 and 40 years old who had been exposed to COVID-19. The CDR3 DNA follows: TGTGCCAGCAGCCAAGATCTTTCTTGGGGGACAGGGGTCAACATAGAGTTCTTC. This sequence encodes CASSQDLSWGTGVNIEFF.